One T cell receptor beta chain is described in this entry. Its antigen is unknown. This CDR3 contains 14 residues. The ends were cut back, 5 bases at V and 1 base at J, with 11 bases in the middle. Germline V lookup: CDR1 SGHTA, CDR2 FQGTGA. The source of the sample is a study of radiotherapy plus CTLA-4 blockade in lung cancer. On the study more broadly: Around 18% of enrolled patients responded objectively, and roughly 31% had disease control.

It was focal radiation plus CTLA-4 blockade with ipilimumab that patients with chemo-refractory metastatic non-small-cell lung cancer received. Study-wide results and caveats: Tumor-origin TCR clones grew in blood after radiotherapy plus ipilimumab.

Measured with immunoSEQ multiplex PCR; TCRdb has only the in-frame clones, and not every one. This sample has tens of thousands of clones, with approximately 80% found just once. The J gene is TRBJ1-1, the V gene TRBV7-3; D is ambiguous. The material was peripheral blood, obtained from a patient treated with radiotherapy plus ipilimumab. The sequence derives from a human donor with non-small cell lung cancer whose response to radiotherapy plus ipilimumab could not be evaluated. The CDR3 region is CASSAASANTEAFF. CDR3 bases: TGTGCCAGCAGCGCCGCGAGCGCGAACACTGAAGCTTTCTTT.